Listed here are 14 T cell receptor beta chains from one sample, sequenced in a study of T-cell reconstitution after alpha-beta-depleted transplantation in children. Library preparation (for TCRbeta) was performed with unique molecular identifiers. TCRdb reprocessed the PCR reads via MiXCR and lists one record per CDR3 protein. This sample has a few hundred thousand distinct CDR3 sequences; approximately 23% occur once, and the top ten carry approximately 11%. This material consisted of PBMCs, mostly from graft donor cells, taken 180 days after TCRalphabeta/CD19-depleted stem cell transplant. Receptors were obtained from a male patient younger than 18 who had a stem cell transplant for acute lymphoblastic leukemia, so the T cells may come from the graft donor.

This clonotype was found once. The chain links TRBV5-1 to TRBJ2-1, with D tentatively TRBD1 (7 bases). V was pared by 4 bases and J by 4 bases, with 18 bases between. Germline V gives CDR1 SGHRS, CDR2 YFSETQ. The CDR3 length is 16 residues. CDR3 in amino acids: CASSQTGSGVYNEQFF. The CDR3 DNA reads as TGCGCCAGCAGCCAGACAGGGTCGGGGGTTTACAATGAGCAGTTCTTC. Variable domain in full (rest from reference TRBV5-1 and TRBJ2-1): KAGVTQTPRYLIKTRGQQVTLSCSPISGHRSVSWYQQTPGQGLQFLFEYFSETQRNKGNFPGRFSGRQFSNSRSEMNVSTLELGDSALYLCASSQTGSGVYNEQFFGPGTRLTVL.

This clonotype was seen only a few times. The genes are TRBV6-1 and TRBJ2-4, with D uncertain. CDR1 is MNHNS, CDR2 SASEGT, per germline. Trimming removed 6 bases from V and 6 bases from J, with 15 bases in between. CDR3 length equals 14 residues. The chain's CDR3 is CASSLRTGRNIQYF. In nucleotides, the CDR3 is TGTGCCAGCAGCCTTCGTACTGGCAGAAACATTCAGTACTTC.

J is TRBJ2-5 and V is TRBV5-1; possible D gene TRBD1, 6 bases. V lost 4 bases to trimming and J lost 5 bases, with 12 bases between them. This CDR3 region has 13 residues. CDR1 is SGHRS, CDR2 YFSETQ, per germline. The CDR3 DNA reads as TGCGCCAGCAGCCAAGGGACACATGAGACCCAGTACTTC. It specifies CASSQGTHETQYF.

This clonotype has only a few counts. The V and J genes are TRBV20-1 and TRBJ2-7; TRBD2 agrees at 9 bases. Germline V gene sequence: CDR1 DFQATT, CDR2 SNEGSKA (reference sequence). This CDR3 is built from 13 residues. After removal of 6 bases from V and 1 base from J, the junction contained 4 bases not matched to a gene. The CDR3 is CSAPAGGSYEQYF. DNA of the CDR3: TGCAGTGCCCCGGCGGGAGGGTCCTACGAGCAGTACTTC.

This clonotype was observed a few times. The chain is built from TRBV6-1 and TRBJ1-1; maybe TRBD1 (6 bases). Germline CDR1 MNHNS, CDR2 SASEGT. CDR3 length: 13 amino acids. Trimming stripped 5 bases from V and 6 bases from J, with 13 bases between. The CDR3 DNA follows: TGTGCCAGCAGTCGCCCAGGGGTGGCTGAAGCTTTCTTT. Amino acids: CASSRPGVAEAFF.

This clonotype was found a few times. The chain recombines TRBV10-1 with TRBJ2-5, with D unresolved. Germline CDR1 and CDR2: WNHNN and SYGVQD (reference sequence). The CDR3 length is 13 residues. Trimming cost V 3 bases and J 0 bases, with 5 bases left between them. The CDR3 nucleotides read TGCGCCAGCAGTGATTCGAACCAAGAGACCCAGTACTTC. Translating gives CASSDSNQETQYF.

The chain recombines TRBV4-1 with TRBJ2-4; the D gene is possibly TRBD1 (6 bases). The CDR3 totals 17 residues. The germline V gene has CDR1 MGHRA and CDR2 YSYEKL. Trimming stripped 0 bases from V and 3 bases from J, with 15 bases between. CDR3 DNA: TGCGCCAGCAGCCAAGACCCTCCAGGGGCGGGCAAAAACATTCAGTACTTC. It is translated as CASSQDPPGAGKNIQYF.

The gene calls are TRBV29-1 and TRBJ1-4, with D possibly matching TRBD1 (5 bases). The CDR3 has 14 residues. V was cut by 4 bases and J by 4 bases, with 13 bases left in between. CDR1 is SQVTM and CDR2 is ANQGSEA in the germline V gene. CDR3 sequence reads: CSVVRRGINEKLFF. CDR3 DNA: TGCAGCGTTGTAAGACGGGGGATTAATGAAAAACTGTTTTTT.

This chain joins TRBV25-1 and TRBJ1-1; D unresolved. CDR1 and CDR2 from the germline V gene are MGHDK and SYGVNS. The germline V and J ends were trimmed by 10 bases and 2 bases, with 11 bases remaining between them. The CDR3 sequence is 12 residues long. The CDR3 sequence is CATTRGNTEAFF. For the CDR3, the DNA is TGTGCCACCACACGGGGTAACACTGAAGCTTTCTTT.

This clonotype was seen repeatedly, ten times or more. This rearrangement joins TRBV5-1 to TRBJ1-1; a weak D match, TRBD1 (5 bases). In germline, CDR1 is SGHRS, CDR2 YFSETQ. The CDR3 runs to 14 residues. V dropped 4 bases and J dropped 11 bases, with 21 bases sitting between them. The CDR3 region has the DNA TGCGCCAGCAGCGGGGGAAGGACCCTAAAGGACGCTTTCTTT. Amino acid sequence: CASSGGRTLKDAFF.

This clonotype was seen a few times. The rearrangement uses TRBV5-1 and TRBJ2-1; 11 positions match TRBD2. The V segment lost 1 base and the J segment 5 bases; nucleotides outside the gene matches: 2. This CDR3 is built from 15 residues. CDR1 is SGHRS and CDR2 is YFSETQ in the germline V gene. Here the CDR3 DNA reads TGCGCCAGCAGCTTGCAACTAGCGGGAGACAATGAGCAGTTCTTC. The encoded protein is CASSLQLAGDNEQFF.

There are many counts of this clonotype. The genes are TRBV5-5 and TRBJ2-1; D gene unclear. Germline loops: CDR1 SGHKS, CDR2 YYEKEE (reference sequence). With 1 base removed from V and 4 bases from J, the gap between germline ends came to 15 bases. The CDR3 contains 16 residues. The CDR3 bases are TGTGCCAGCAGCTTGCGCCGCACCGTCCTATACAATGAGCAGTTCTTC. Translating it yields CASSLRRTVLYNEQFF.

Only a few counts were recorded for this clonotype. The rearrangement uses TRBV30 and TRBJ2-1; D uncertain. Germline V gene data show CDR1 as GTSNPN and CDR2 as SVGIG (reference sequence). Trimming removed 6 bases at V and 4 bases at J, with 4 bases between. The CDR3 extends over 10 amino acids. CDR3 DNA sequence: TGTGCCTGTAAATACAATGAGCAGTTCTTC. Residues: CACKYNEQFF.

This clonotype was picked up a small number of times. The chain employs TRBV20-1 and TRBJ2-5; TRBD2 matches 9 bases. The CDR3 consists of 15 residues. CDR1 DFQATT and CDR2 SNEGSKA come from the germline V gene (reference sequence). Trimming at V came to 1 base and at J to 1 base, leaving 4 bases not matched to a gene. The CDR3 DNA sequence: TGCAGTGCTAGAGCGGCGGGAGGGCCCCAAGAGACCCAGTACTTC. Protein product: CSARAAGGPQETQYF.